This T cell receptor beta chain was captured in a study of long-term antiretroviral therapy in people with HIV. Notes on the study in general: Post-ART diversity increased but stayed below transplant donor controls. Within the repertoire, clones expanded before ART were dominant at all time points.

For this clone: Its target is unknown.

Run at survey level, the immunoSEQ assay was version v3.0. Data came from immunoSEQ multiplex PCR; TCRdb stores just in-frame clones and leaves some out. Of 7,000 or so clones listed, approximately 73% were seen once; the top ten hold about 30%. For each donor, at least one pre-ART and at least two post-ART PBMC samples were available. Samples held 1-10 million cryopreserved PBMC before DNA extraction. The germline CDR1 and CDR2 sequences are SGHRS and YFSETQ. V shed 0 bases and J 4 bases; nucleotides not matched to a gene: 4. The CDR3 loop spans 16 amino acids. The sequences come from unsorted PBMCs, collected 0.2 years after starting antiretroviral therapy. V is TRBV5-1 and J is TRBJ2-1; TRBD1 aligns across 10 bases. The clonotype was recovered from a man in his forties with HIV. For the CDR3, the DNA is TGCGCCAGCAGCTTGGCCGGGACAGGGGTGTACAATGAGCAGTTCTTC. The encoded protein is CASSLAGTGVYNEQFF.